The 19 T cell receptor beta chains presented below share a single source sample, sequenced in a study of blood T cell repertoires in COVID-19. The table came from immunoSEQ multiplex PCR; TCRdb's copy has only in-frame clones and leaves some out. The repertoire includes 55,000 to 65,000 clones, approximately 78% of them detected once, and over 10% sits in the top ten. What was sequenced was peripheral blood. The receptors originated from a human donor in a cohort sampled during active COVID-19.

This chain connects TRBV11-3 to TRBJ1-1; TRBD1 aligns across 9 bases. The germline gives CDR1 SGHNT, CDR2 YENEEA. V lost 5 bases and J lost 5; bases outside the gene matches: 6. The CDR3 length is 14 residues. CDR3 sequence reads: CASSQTGGGTEAFF. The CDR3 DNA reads TGTGCCAGCAGCCAGACAGGGGGAGGGACTGAAGCTTTCTTT.

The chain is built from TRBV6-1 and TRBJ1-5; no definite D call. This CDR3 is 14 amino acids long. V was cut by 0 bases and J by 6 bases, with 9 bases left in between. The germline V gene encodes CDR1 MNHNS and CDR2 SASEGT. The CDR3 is CASSEASIGQPQHF. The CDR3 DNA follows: TGTGCCAGCAGTGAAGCGTCAATCGGTCAGCCCCAGCATTTT.

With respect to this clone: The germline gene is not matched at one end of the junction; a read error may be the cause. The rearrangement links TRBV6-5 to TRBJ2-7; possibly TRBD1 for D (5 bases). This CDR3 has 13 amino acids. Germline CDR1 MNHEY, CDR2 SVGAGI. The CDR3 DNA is TGTACCAGCAGTCGAGGACAAGGGGCGAGTCAGTACTTC. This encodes CTSSRGQGASQYF.

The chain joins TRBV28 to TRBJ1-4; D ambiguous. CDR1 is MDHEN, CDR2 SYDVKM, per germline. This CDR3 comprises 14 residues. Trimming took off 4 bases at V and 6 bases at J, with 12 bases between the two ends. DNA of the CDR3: TGTGCCAGCAGTTCCCGTGATCAGGATGAAAAACTGTTTTTT. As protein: CASSSRDQDEKLFF.

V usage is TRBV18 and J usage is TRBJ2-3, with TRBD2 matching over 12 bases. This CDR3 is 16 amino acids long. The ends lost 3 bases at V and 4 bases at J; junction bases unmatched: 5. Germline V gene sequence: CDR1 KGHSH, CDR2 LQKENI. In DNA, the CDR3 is TGTGCCAGCTCACCGACGACTAGCGGGGGATCAGATACGCAGTATTTT. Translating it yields CASSPTTSGGSDTQYF.

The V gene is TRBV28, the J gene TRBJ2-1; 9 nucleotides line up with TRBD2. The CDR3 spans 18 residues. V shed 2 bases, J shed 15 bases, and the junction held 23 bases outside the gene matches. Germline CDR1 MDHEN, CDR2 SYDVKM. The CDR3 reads CASSLPYPYVAGGVHVFF. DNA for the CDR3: TGTGCCAGCAGTTTACCGTACCCGTATGTTGCGGGGGGGGTACACGTGTTCTTC.

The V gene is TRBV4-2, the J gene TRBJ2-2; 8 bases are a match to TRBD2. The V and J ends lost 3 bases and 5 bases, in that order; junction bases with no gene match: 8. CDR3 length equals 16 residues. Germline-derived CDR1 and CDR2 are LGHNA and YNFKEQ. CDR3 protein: CASSQSGGHQTGELFF. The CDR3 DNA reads TGTGCCAGCAGCCAGTCGGGGGGGCATCAAACCGGGGAGCTGTTTTTT.

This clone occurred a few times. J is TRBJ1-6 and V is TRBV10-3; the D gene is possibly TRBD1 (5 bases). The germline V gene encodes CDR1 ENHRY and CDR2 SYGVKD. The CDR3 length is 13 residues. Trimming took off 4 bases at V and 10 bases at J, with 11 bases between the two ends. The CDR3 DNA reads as TGTGCCATCAGTGGGGGCGGTTCATCACCCCTCCACTTT. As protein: CAISGGGSSPLHF.

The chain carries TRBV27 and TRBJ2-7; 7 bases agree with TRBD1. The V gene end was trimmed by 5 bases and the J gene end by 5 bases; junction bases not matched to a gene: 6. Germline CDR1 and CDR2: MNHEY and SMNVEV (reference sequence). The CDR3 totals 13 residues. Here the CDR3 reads CASSITGVHEQYF. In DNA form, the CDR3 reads TGTGCCAGCAGTATCACAGGGGTCCACGAGCAGTACTTC.

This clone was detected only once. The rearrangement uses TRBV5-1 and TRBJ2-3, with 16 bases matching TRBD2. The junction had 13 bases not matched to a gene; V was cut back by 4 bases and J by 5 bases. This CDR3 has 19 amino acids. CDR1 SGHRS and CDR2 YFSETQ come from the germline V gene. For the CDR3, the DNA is TGCGCCAGCAGCCCGGGACTAGCGGGGGGGCATCCAGAGGAAGATACGCAGTATTTT. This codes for CASSPGLAGGHPEEDTQYF.

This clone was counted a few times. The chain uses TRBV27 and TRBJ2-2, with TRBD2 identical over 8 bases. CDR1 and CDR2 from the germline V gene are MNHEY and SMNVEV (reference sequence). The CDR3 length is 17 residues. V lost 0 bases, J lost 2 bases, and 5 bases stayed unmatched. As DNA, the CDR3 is TGTGCCAGCAGTTTATCTCTGCGGGGGGTCAACACCGGGGAGCTGTTTTTT. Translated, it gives CASSLSLRGVNTGELFF.

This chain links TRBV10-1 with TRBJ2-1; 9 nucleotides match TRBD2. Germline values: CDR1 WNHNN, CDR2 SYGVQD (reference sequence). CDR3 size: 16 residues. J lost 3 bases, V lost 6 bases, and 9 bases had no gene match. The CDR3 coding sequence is TGCGCCAGCAGCCCGGGACTAGCACCGGTCTACAATGAGCAGTTCTTC. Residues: CASSPGLAPVYNEQFF.

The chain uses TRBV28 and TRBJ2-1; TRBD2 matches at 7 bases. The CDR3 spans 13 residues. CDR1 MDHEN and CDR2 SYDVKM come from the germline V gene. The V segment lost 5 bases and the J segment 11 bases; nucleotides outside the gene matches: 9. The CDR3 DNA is TGTGCCAGCAGTCTGTCTAGCGGTGACAAGCAGTTCTTC. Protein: CASSLSSGDKQFF.

The CDR3, as DNA: TGTGCCAGCAGCTTGGTTAGCGCGAACACCGGGGAGCTGTTTTTT. Its protein product is CASSLVSANTGELFF. V usage is TRBV5-4 and J usage is TRBJ2-2; D possibly corresponds to TRBD2 (5 bases). CDR1 is SGHNT, CDR2 YYREEE, per germline (reference sequence). V shed 0 bases and J shed 0 bases, with 6 bases lying between them. The length of the CDR3 is 15 residues. Filled out from reference TRBV5-4 and TRBJ2-2, the complete variable domain reads ETGVTQSPTHLIKTRGQQVTLRCSSQSGHNTVSWYQQALGQGPQFIFQYYREEENGRGNFPPRFSGLQFPNYSSELNVNALELDDSALYLCASSLVSANTGELFFGEGSRLTVL.

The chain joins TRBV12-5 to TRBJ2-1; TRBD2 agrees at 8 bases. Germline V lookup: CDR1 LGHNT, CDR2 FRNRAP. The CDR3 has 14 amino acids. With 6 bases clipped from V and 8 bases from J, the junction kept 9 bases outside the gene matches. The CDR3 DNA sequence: TGTGCTAGTGGCAAAGGAGCGGGGGCCGATGAGCAGTTCTTC. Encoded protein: CASGKGAGADEQFF.

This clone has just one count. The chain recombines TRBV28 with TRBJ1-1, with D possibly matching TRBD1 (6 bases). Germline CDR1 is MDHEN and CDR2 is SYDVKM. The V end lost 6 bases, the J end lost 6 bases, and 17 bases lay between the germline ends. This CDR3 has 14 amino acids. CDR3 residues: CASRVQGGLAEAFF. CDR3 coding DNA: TGTGCCAGCAGGGTACAGGGCGGGCTAGCTGAAGCTTTCTTT.

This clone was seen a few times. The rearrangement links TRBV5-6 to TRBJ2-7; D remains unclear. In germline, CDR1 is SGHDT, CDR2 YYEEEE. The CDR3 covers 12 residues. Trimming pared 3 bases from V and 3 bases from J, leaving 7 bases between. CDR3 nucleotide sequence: TGTGCCAGCAGCTCCTCAGACTACGAGCAGTACGTC. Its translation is CASSSSDYEQYV.

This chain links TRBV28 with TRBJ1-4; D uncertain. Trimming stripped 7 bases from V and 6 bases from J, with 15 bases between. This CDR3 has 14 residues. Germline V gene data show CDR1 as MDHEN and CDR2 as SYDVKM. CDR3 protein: CASTPTGGHEKLFF. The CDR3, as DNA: TGTGCCAGCACCCCTACGGGAGGGCATGAAAAACTGTTTTTT.

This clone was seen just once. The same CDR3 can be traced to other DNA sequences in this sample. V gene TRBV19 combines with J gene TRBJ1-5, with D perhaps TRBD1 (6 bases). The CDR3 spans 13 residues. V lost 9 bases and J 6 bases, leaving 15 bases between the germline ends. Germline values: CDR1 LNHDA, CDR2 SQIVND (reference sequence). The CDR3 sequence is CASEDRRGQPQHF. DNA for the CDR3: TGTGCCAGCGAAGACAGGAGAGGTCAGCCCCAGCATTTT.